This T cell receptor beta chain derives from a study of CD8 T cells in Susac syndrome. Overall study results and limits: In Susac syndrome, the CD4+ T cell repertoires did not show clonal expansion.

As for this clonotype: Antigen specificity is unknown.

An input of about 0.45 to 1 ug of RNA was subjected to reverse transcription using random hexamers. TCRdb processed the immunoSEQ multiplex PCR reads anew with MiXCR; each CDR3 protein has one entry. Of around 230,000 distinct CDR3 sequences listed, about 96% were seen once; the top ten hold 0.095% to 0.12%. The receptor comes from a human donor with Susac syndrome. The sample comprised CD4+ T cells from PBMCs.

The CDR3: CASSLGRAPAVYGYTF. DNA for the CDR3: TGTGCCAGCAGCTTAGGTCGGGCTCCAGCAGTCTATGGCTACACCTTC. The chain recombines TRBV7-2 with TRBJ1-2; D not resolved. From germline, CDR1 is SGHTA and CDR2 FQGNSA. Trimming shortened V by 1 base and J by 4 bases, and 16 bases separated the two germline ends. The CDR3 contains 16 residues.